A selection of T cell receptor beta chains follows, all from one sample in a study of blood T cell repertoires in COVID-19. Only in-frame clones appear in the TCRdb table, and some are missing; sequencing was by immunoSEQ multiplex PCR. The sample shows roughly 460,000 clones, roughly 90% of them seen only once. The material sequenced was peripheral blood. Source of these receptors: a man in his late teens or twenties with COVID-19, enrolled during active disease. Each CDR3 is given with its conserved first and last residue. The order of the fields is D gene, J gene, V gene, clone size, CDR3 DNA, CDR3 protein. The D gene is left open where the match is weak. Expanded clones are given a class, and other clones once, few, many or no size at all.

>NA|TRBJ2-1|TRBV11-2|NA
TGTGCCAGCAGCTTAGTTCAGGGAGGTCATAAGTTCTTC
CASSLVQGGHKFF
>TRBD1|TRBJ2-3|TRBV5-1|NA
TGCGCCAGCACACCCCCGACAGGGGGAACAGATACGCAGTATTTT
CASTPPTGGTDTQYF
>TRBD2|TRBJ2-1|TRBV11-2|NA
TGTGCCAGCAGCTTGTCGAGCGGGGCGTACAATGAGCAGTTCTTC
CASSLSSGAYNEQFF
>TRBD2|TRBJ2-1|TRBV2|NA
TGTGCCAGCAGGGGACTAGCGAGTGAGCAGTTCTTC
CASRGLASEQFF
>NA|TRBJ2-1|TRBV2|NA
TGTGCCAGCAGTGAGACGGGGGTATACGAGCAGTTCTTC
CASSETGVYEQFF
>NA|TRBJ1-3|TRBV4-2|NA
TGTGCCAGCAGCCAAGATCGGGCGGGGTCCGGAAACACCATATATTTT
CASSQDRAGSGNTIYF
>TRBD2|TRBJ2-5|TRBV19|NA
TGTGCCAGTAGTGCCCGAGGGAGCGGGGGGGGCGAGACCCAGTACTTC
CASSARGSGGGETQYF
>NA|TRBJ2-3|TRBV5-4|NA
TGTGCCAGCAGGGCGGGGACCTACACAGATACGCAGTATTTT
CASRAGTYTDTQYF
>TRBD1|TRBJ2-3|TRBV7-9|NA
TGTGCCAGCAGCTCCCGACAGGGGTATGATATAACAGATACGCAGTATTTT
CASSSRQGYDITDTQYF
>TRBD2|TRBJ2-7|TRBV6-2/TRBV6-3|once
TGTGCCAGCAGTACGCCCGCCAGCGGGAGTTTTCACGAGCAGTACTTC
CASSTPASGSFHEQYF
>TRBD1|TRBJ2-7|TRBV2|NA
TGTGCCAGCAGTGTTGACAGGGGAGCCTACGAGCAGTACTTC
CASSVDRGAYEQYF
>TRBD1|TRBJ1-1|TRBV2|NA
TGTGCCAGCACTGGGGACAGGAGAACTGAAGCTTTCTTT
CASTGDRRTEAFF
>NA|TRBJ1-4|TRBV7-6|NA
TGTGCCAGCAGCCCCAGAGCCGGGTCTGCTAATGAAAAACTGTTTTTT
CASSPRAGSANEKLFF
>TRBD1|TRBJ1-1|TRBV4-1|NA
TGCGCCAGCTCACTCCCGGGGACAGACAACACTGAAGCTTTCTTT
CASSLPGTDNTEAFF
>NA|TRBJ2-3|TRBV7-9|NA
TGTGCCAGCAGCTTAGCGCGAAAGACAGTTATCCCCGATACGCAGTATTTT
CASSLARKTVIPDTQYF
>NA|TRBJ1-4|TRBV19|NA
TGTGCCAGTAGTATTGGGGGCAGAGAAAAACTGTTTTTT
CASSIGGREKLFF
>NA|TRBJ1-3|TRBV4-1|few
TGCGCCAGCAGCCAGGAGACCTCTGGAAACACCATATATTTT
CASSQETSGNTIYF
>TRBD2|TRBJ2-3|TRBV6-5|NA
TGTGCCAGCGGCTTTGAGGGAGGGCATGTAGATACGCAGTATTTT
CASGFEGGHVDTQYF
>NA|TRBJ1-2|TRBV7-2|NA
TGTGCCAGCAGCTTAGTCGGCAGGGTCGATGGCTACACCTTC
CASSLVGRVDGYTF
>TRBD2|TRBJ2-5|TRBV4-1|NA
TGCGCCAGCAGCCCGACTAGCCAGGGGACCCAGTACTTC
CASSPTSQGTQYF
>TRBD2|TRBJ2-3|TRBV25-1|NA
TGTGCCAGCAGTTTATTCGGCGGGAGTACGGATACGCAGTATTTT
CASSLFGGSTDTQYF
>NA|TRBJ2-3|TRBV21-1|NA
TGTGCCAGCAGGACGAGGGCCAAAGATACGCAGTATTTT
CASRTRAKDTQYF
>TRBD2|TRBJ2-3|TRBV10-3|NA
TGTGCCATCAGGGAGCCGGGACTAGCGCGCACAGATACGCAGTATTTT
CAIREPGLARTDTQYF